Below are 18 T cell receptor beta chains sequenced from a single sample in a study of T cell responses to AZD1222 COVID-19 vaccine (dated by TCRdb to about 2021). Libraries were prepared through the immunoSEQ multiplex PCR assay. TCRdb limited this immuneACCESS table to in-frame rearrangements with V and J called. A share of clones is missing; checked studies link under half to unresolved V genes, and the rest is unexplained. The sample includes approximately 130,000 clones, with over 90% observed a single time. About 0.86% of the sample goes to the ten largest clones. In light of the paper, this sample's time point label describes: baseline before first vaccination. The sequenced sample was peripheral blood, obtained on day 0 of AZD1222 vaccination. Every receptor here comes from an adult in good health.

V is TRBV6-2 or TRBV6-3 and J is TRBJ2-7; 7 bases are shared with TRBD1. The junction had 11 bases not matched to a gene; V was cut back by 6 bases and J by 3 bases. CDR1 is MNHEY and CDR2 is SVGEGT in the germline V gene. The CDR3 is 15 amino acids. This chain's CDR3 is CASSLLRDSLYEQYF. The CDR3 bases are TGTGCCAGCAGCCTCCTTCGGGACAGCCTCTACGAGCAGTACTTC.

The table lists this clone with a count of one. The V gene is TRBV5-1, the J gene TRBJ1-1; D gene unclear. The CDR3 contains 13 residues. Per germline, CDR1 SGHRS and CDR2 YFSETQ. The V end was cut by 7 bases, the J end by 1 base, with 11 bases between. Here the CDR3 DNA reads TGCGCCAGCGGAACGACGGGGAACACTGAAGCTTTCTTT. Translating gives CASGTTGNTEAFF.

This clone was seen once. The V and J genes are TRBV3-1 (or the pseudogene TRBV3-2) and TRBJ1-2; the match to TRBD1 covers 9 bases. V trimming: 1 base; J trimming: 7 bases; junction bases outside the gene matches: 1. The germline CDR1 and CDR2 sequences are LGHDT and YNNKEL (reference sequence). The CDR3 has 13 amino acids. Here the CDR3 reads CASSQGTGVGYTF. The CDR3 DNA reads as TGTGCCAGCAGCCAAGGGACAGGGGTTGGCTACACCTTC.

A few counts support this clone. This chain joins TRBV4-2 and TRBJ1-5, with D unresolved. CDR3 length: 16 amino acids. The germline CDR1 and CDR2 sequences are LGHNA and YNFKEQ. V dropped 0 bases and J dropped 3 bases, with 12 bases sitting between them. CDR3 nucleotides: TGTGCCAGCAGCCAAGAGGAGGGAGGGAACAATCAGCCCCAGCATTTT. Encoded protein: CASSQEEGGNNQPQHF.

The V gene is TRBV7-9, the J gene TRBJ1-1; D not resolved. The CDR3 is 14 residues long. The germline gives CDR1 SEHNR, CDR2 FQNEAQ (reference sequence). Trimming cost V 5 bases and J 11 bases, with 21 bases left between them. CDR3 loop: CASSPQARPAGAFF. CDR3 sequence (DNA): TGTGCCAGCAGCCCCCAAGCTCGGCCCGCCGGGGCTTTCTTT. The full variable domain, with the rest looked up from reference TRBV7-9 and TRBJ1-1, is DTGVSQNPRHKITKRGQNVTFRCDPISEHNRLYWYRQTLGQGPEFLTYFQNEAQLEKSRLLSDRFSAERPKGSFSTLEIQRTEQGDSAMYLCASSPQARPAGAFFGQGTRLTVV.

As to this clone: No conserved phenylalanine or tryptophan ends this CDR3, so it is likely a read error. Because the CDR3's place on the DNA is in doubt, the DNA is left out and the CDR3 is given as listed by TCRdb. This sequence joins TRBV11-3 and TRBJ2-4; TRBD1 is the table's D call and was not checked against the DNA. Per the germline V gene, CDR1 is SGHNT and CDR2 is YENEEA. The CDR3 is 9 residues long, ends included. The CDR3 spells CASTVWGPG.

This CDR3 is CASSPRTGYEQYF. Here the CDR3 DNA reads TGTGCCAGCAGCCCCAGGACAGGTTACGAGCAGTACTTC. The rearrangement uses TRBV11-2 and TRBJ2-7, with 7 bases aligning to TRBD1. V was clipped by 5 bases and J by 4 bases; unmatched bases: 5. CDR1 and CDR2 from the germline V gene are SGHAT and FQNNGV. The CDR3 is 13 residues long.

This chain uses TRBV23-1 with TRBJ2-7; 7 bases map to TRBD2. TRBV23-1 is an open reading frame whose function is uncertain. The CDR3 has 16 residues. Trimming cost V 0 bases and J 2 bases; bases outside gene matches: 7. This CDR3 is CASSQSGGGGTYEQYF. The CDR3 DNA reads as TGCGCCAGCAGTCAATCGGGCGGGGGAGGGACCTACGAGCAGTACTTC.

This clone was seen only once. The chain combines TRBV19 with TRBJ2-4; perhaps TRBD2 as D (5 bases). The germline V gene has CDR1 LNHDA and CDR2 SQIVND (reference sequence). This CDR3 comprises 13 residues. V lost 5 bases and J 2 bases, leaving 7 bases between the germline ends. The CDR3 region is CASSWETKNIQYF. The CDR3, as DNA: TGTGCCAGTAGTTGGGAGACCAAAAACATTCAGTACTTC.

V is TRBV27 and J is TRBJ1-2, with a tentative D call TRBD1 (6 bases). The CDR3 is 15 residues long. Trimming took off 2 bases at V and 1 base at J, with 11 bases between the two ends. Germline CDR1 reads MNHEY; CDR2 reads SMNVEV (reference sequence). The CDR3 coding sequence is TGTGCCAGCAGTTTACGCGGGGGGCATAACTATGGCTACACCTTC. Its protein is CASSLRGGHNYGYTF.

The rearrangement links TRBV5-1 to TRBJ1-1, with unresolved D. The CDR3 sequence is 13 residues long. Germline V gene lookup returns CDR1 SGHRS and CDR2 YFSETQ. The V end lost 2 bases, the J end lost 0 bases, and 5 bases lay between the germline ends. CDR3 in DNA: TGCGCCAGCAGCTTCCGTATGAACACTGAAGCTTTCTTT. Translated, it gives CASSFRMNTEAFF.

CDR3 in amino acids: CASSQEVAGANYGYTF. In nucleotides, the CDR3 is TGCGCCAGCAGCCAAGAAGTGGCAGGGGCTAACTATGGCTACACCTTC. The V gene is TRBV4-1, the J gene TRBJ1-2, with D possibly being TRBD1 (6 bases). The CDR3 spans 16 residues. CDR1 and CDR2 from the germline V gene are MGHRA and YSYEKL. V gave up 0 bases and J gave up 0 bases, with 11 bases separating them.

This chain connects TRBV4-1 to TRBJ1-2, with D unclear. Germline lookup yields CDR1 MGHRA and CDR2 YSYEKL. V was pared by 2 bases and J by 8 bases, with 12 bases between. There are 13 residues in the CDR3. CDR3 sequence (DNA): TGCGCCAGCAGCCAACCTACATATGACGGCTACACCTTC. Protein: CASSQPTYDGYTF.

The V call is TRBV19, the J call TRBJ1-6; weak D call: TRBD1 (5 bases). V lost 3 bases and J lost 11, with 14 bases in between. This CDR3 has 14 amino acids. From germline, CDR1 is LNHDA and CDR2 SQIVND (reference sequence). Here the CDR3 reads CASSISGQGTPLHF. The CDR3, as DNA: TGTGCCAGTAGTATTAGCGGGCAGGGAACACCCCTCCACTTT.

V usage is TRBV18 and J usage is TRBJ1-5; possible D gene TRBD1, 6 bases. The CDR3 contains 17 residues. In germline, CDR1 is KGHSH, CDR2 LQKENI. V was pared by 5 bases and J by 0 bases, with 17 bases between. CDR3: CASSTTTGINSNQPQHF. CDR3 DNA: TGTGCCAGCTCAACTACTACAGGGATTAATAGCAATCAGCCCCAGCATTTT.

The chain has TRBV3-1 (or the pseudogene TRBV3-2) and TRBJ1-2; D might be TRBD1 (6 bases). The germline V gene encodes CDR1 LGHDT and CDR2 YNNKEL (reference sequence). The CDR3 spans 14 residues. The V end was cut by 3 bases, the J end by 2 bases, with 10 bases between. The CDR3 bases are TGTGCCAGCAGCCACAGGGGTGGGAACTATGGCTACACCTTC. Amino acid sequence: CASSHRGGNYGYTF.

This chain joins TRBV6-6 and TRBJ2-7, with TRBD1 identical over 10 bases. With V trimmed by 2 bases and J by 1 base, 5 bases remained unmatched. This CDR3 region has 16 residues. Germline values: CDR1 MNHNY, CDR2 SVGAGI (reference sequence). CDR3 in amino acids: CASSYGGQGRSYEQYF. In nucleotides, the CDR3 is TGTGCCAGCAGTTACGGGGGACAGGGGCGATCCTACGAGCAGTACTTC.

This clone has a handful of counts. The J gene is TRBJ1-6, the V gene TRBV3-1 (or the pseudogene TRBV3-2); possible D gene TRBD1, 5 bases. Germline V gene lookup returns CDR1 LGHDT and CDR2 YNNKEL (reference sequence). Trimming removed 0 bases at V and 10 bases at J, with 13 bases between. This CDR3 is 15 amino acids long. The CDR3 coding sequence is TGTGCCAGCAGCCAAGATACGGGGGTTGGGTCACCCCTCCACTTT. The encoded protein is CASSQDTGVGSPLHF.